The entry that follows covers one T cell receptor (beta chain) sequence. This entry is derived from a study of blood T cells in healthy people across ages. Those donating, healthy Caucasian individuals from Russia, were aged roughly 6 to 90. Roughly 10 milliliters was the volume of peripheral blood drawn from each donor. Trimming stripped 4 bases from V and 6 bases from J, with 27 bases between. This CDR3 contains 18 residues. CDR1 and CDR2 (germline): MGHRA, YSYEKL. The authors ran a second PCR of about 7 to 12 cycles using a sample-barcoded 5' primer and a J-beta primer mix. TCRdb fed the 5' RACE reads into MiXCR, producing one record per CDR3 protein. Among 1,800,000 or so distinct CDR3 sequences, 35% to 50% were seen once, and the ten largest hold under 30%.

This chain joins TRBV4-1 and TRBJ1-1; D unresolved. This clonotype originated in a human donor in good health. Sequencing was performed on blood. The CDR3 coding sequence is TGCGCCAGCAGCCCGGTTGTGGCGGCGGTCCCGGAGGGTCCTGAAGCTTTCTTT. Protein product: CASSPVVAAVPEGPEAFF.